This T cell receptor beta chain is drawn from a study of cytomegalovirus exposure and HLA in healthy donors. Study-wide background: According to later analysis, the same platform produced the 100 to 150 validation and over 600 first-cohort repertoires.

In regard to this clone: Its antigen remains unidentified.

Assay: immunoSEQ multiplex PCR; the TCRdb copy retains only in-frame clones and omits some. The data show more than 95,000 clones, approximately 91% seen once. The V end lost 6 bases, the J end lost 5 bases, and 10 bases lay between the germline ends. The germline CDR1 and CDR2 sequences are SGHAT and FQNNGV. CDR3 length: 13 amino acids. Study results and caveats: The authors enumerated some 160 TCR beta chains as linked to cytomegalovirus. Reportedly, diagnosis of cytomegalovirus status by the classifier showed high specificity and sensitivity. Confirmation in vitro established that a few CMV-associated chains were specific for CMV antigens.

Specimen: PBMCs. This chain uses TRBV11-2 with TRBJ2-2; possible D gene TRBD2, 6 bases. The clonotype comes from a woman younger than 30 in good health and CMV-seronegative. CDR3 in DNA: TGTGCCAGCAGTCGGGACTTAACCGGGGAGCTGTTTTTT. Protein sequence: CASSRDLTGELFF. Looking up the rest from reference TRBV11-2 and TRBJ2-2 gives the full variable domain: EAGVAQSPRYKIIEKRQSVAFWCNPISGHATLYWYQQILGQGPKLLIQFQNNGVVDDSQLPKDRFSAERLKGVDSTLKIQPAKLEDSAVYLCASSRDLTGELFFGEGSRLTVL.